Each of the 17 T cell receptor beta chains below was sequenced from the same sample in a study of shared clonotypes between healthy human individuals. Generated by immunoSEQ multiplex PCR, the TCRdb table keeps only in-frame clones and is missing some. The sample gives 450,000 to 650,000 clones, roughly 72% of which show up once; around 12% is in the top ten. The sequenced sample was PBMCs. The receptors originated from a middle-aged woman in good health. Some clones in this sample may be carry-over from other donors' samples.

V usage is TRBV5-1 and J usage is TRBJ2-7, with a weak D call TRBD2 (5 bases). Germline-derived CDR1 and CDR2 are SGHRS and YFSETQ. This CDR3 comprises 16 residues. V dropped 0 bases and J dropped 0 bases, with 13 bases sitting between them. The DNA for the CDR3 is TGCGCCAGCAGCTTGGGACCCGGGATCCTCTCCTACGAGCAGTACTTC. Translation gives CASSLGPGILSYEQYF.

The CDR3 region is CASSRRLGQGDEQYF. CDR3 bases: TGTGCCAGCAGCCGGCGGTTAGGACAGGGTGACGAGCAGTACTTC. The rearrangement uses TRBV11-2 and TRBJ2-7; 8 nucleotides align to TRBD1. This CDR3 has 15 amino acids. J was trimmed by 5 bases and V by 5 bases; bases with no gene match: 11. Germline assignment: CDR1 SGHAT and CDR2 FQNNGV.

This chain connects TRBV4-2 to TRBJ2-1, with D unclear. Trimming left V 0 bases short and J 13 bases short, with 10 bases between. Germline V gene sequence: CDR1 LGHNA, CDR2 YNFKEQ. The CDR3 extends over 12 amino acids. CDR3 bases: TGTGCCAGCAGCCAAGATCTCGGCCAACAGTTCTTC. This translates into CASSQDLGQQFF.

This clone was counted a few times. This rearrangement joins TRBV28 to TRBJ1-5; D is undetermined. The CDR3 is 12 residues long. Germline assignment: CDR1 MDHEN and CDR2 SYDVKM. V lost 3 bases to trimming and J lost 11 bases, with 11 bases between them. The CDR3 is CASSLGPEAQHF. CDR3 DNA sequence: TGTGCCAGCAGTTTGGGCCCGGAGGCCCAGCATTTT.

The V call is TRBV28, the J call TRBJ2-7, with D perhaps assigned TRBD1 or TRBD2 (6 bases each). The CDR3 runs to 15 residues. The germline V gene encodes CDR1 MDHEN and CDR2 SYDVKM. Trimming stripped 5 bases from V and 1 base from J, with 15 bases between. The DNA of the CDR3 is TGTGCCAGCAGTCCGGGGGCTAGCGCTTCCTACGAGCAGTACTTC. The encoded protein is CASSPGASASYEQYF.

Points on this clone: Other DNA variants within this sample encode the same CDR3. This chain links TRBV30 with TRBJ1-2; D gene uncertain. Germline V CDR1 and CDR2: GTSNPN, SVGIG (reference sequence). Trimming took 2 bases from V and 4 from J, leaving 8 bases between them. This CDR3 contains 12 residues. The CDR3 coding sequence is TGTGCCTGGAGTCCCGGCAGCTATGGCTACACCTTC. Translated, it gives CAWSPGSYGYTF.

The chain employs TRBV29-1 and TRBJ1-2; TRBD1 agrees at 11 bases. The CDR3 consists of 17 residues. The germline V gene has CDR1 SQVTM and CDR2 ANQGSEA. The ends lost 6 bases at V and 8 bases at J; junction bases unmatched: 20. The CDR3 nucleotides read TGCAGCGTCGGCGACTGGACAGGGGGCGCTAATCTTAGGGGCTACACCTTC. Its translation is CSVGDWTGGANLRGYTF.

The rearrangement links TRBV7-6 to TRBJ1-4, with D unclear. Germline CDR1 and CDR2: SGHVS and FNYEAQ. This CDR3 spans 17 amino acids. V shed 1 base and J shed 10 bases, with 22 bases lying between them. CDR3: CASSLGQVLSPVGKLFF. Written as DNA, the CDR3 is TGTGCCAGCAGCTTAGGGCAGGTATTATCCCCGGTTGGAAAACTGTTTTTT.

This sequence joins TRBV5-3 and TRBJ2-3, with TRBD2 identical over 8 bases. TRBV5-3 is placed among ORFs of uncertain function. J was trimmed by 0 bases and V by 0 bases; bases with no gene match: 18. CDR3 length: 21 residues. CDR3 DNA sequence: TGTGCCAGAAGCTTGGCCTCGGTGGTAGCGGGACGAATAGCTAGCACAGATACGCAGTATTTT. Translation gives CARSLASVVAGRIASTDTQYF.

This clone has just a few counts. The gene calls are TRBV10-3 and TRBJ1-2; D is perhaps TRBD1 (5 bases). The CDR3 is 15 amino acids. V lost 8 bases to trimming and J lost 1 base, with 17 bases between them. CDR1 and CDR2 (germline): ENHRY, SYGVKD. The CDR3 DNA follows: TGTGCCATCGCTAGGGAGGGGCAACGTAACTATGGCTACACCTTC. Translating gives CAIAREGQRNYGYTF.

This clone appeared a few times. The rearrangement joins TRBV27 to TRBJ1-5, with D possibly matching TRBD1 (5 bases). Germline CDR1 and CDR2: MNHEY and SMNVEV (reference sequence). The CDR3 sequence is 13 residues long. The V and J ends lost 4 bases and 7 bases respectively, with 11 bases between them. CDR3 DNA sequence: TGTGCCAGCAGTTCGGACAAGAGGCAGCCCCAGCATTTT. It yields the protein CASSSDKRQPQHF.

The chain recombines TRBV7-8 with TRBJ2-1; D uncertain. CDR3 length: 15 amino acids. The V end lost 5 bases, the J end lost 0 bases, and 11 bases lay between the germline ends. CDR1 and CDR2 (germline): SGHVS, FQNEAQ. CDR3 in DNA: TGTGCCAGCAGCATCTACCCTAGCTCCTACAATGAGCAGTTCTTC. It codes for CASSIYPSSYNEQFF.

This clone was seen only a few times. The chain employs TRBV6-5 and TRBJ2-3, with 9 nucleotides matching TRBD2. The CDR3 has 14 residues. Germline CDR1 is MNHEY and CDR2 is SVGAGI. V lost 6 bases to trimming and J lost 1 base; unmatched junction nucleotides: 2. CDR3 loop: CASRSSGGTDTQYF. CDR3 sequence (DNA): TGTGCCAGCAGGTCTAGCGGGGGCACAGATACGCAGTATTTT.

The genes are TRBV5-1 and TRBJ2-2; TRBD2 matches at 9 bases. The CDR3 totals 17 residues. J was trimmed by 0 bases and V by 4 bases; bases with no gene match: 7. Per the germline V gene, CDR1 is SGHRS and CDR2 is YFSETQ. The chain's CDR3 is CASSGVGLAANTGELFF. CDR3 sequence (DNA): TGCGCCAGCAGCGGCGTGGGACTAGCTGCGAACACCGGGGAGCTGTTTTTT.

This chain connects TRBV18 to TRBJ1-5, with 12 bases lining up with TRBD1. Germline CDR1 reads KGHSH; CDR2 reads LQKENI. The CDR3 sequence is 18 residues long. Losses at the gene ends were 1 base for V and 7 bases for J; bases not matched to a gene: 11. CDR3 residues: CASSPRRGQGAGSQPQHF. The CDR3 nucleotides read TGTGCCAGCTCACCACGAAGGGGACAGGGGGCGGGCAGCCAGCCCCAGCATTTT. Complete variable domain (other parts from reference TRBV18 and TRBJ1-5): NAGVMQNPRHLVRRRGQEARLRCSPMKGHSHVYWYRQLPEEGLKFMVYLQKENIIDESGMPKERFSAEFPKEGPSILRIQQVVRGDSAAYFCASSPRRGQGAGSQPQHFGDGTRLSIL.

The rearrangement uses TRBV9 and TRBJ1-2; TRBD1 agrees at 8 bases. This CDR3 is built from 15 residues. Unmatched junction bases numbered 9, after V lost 4 bases and J lost 4 bases. Germline CDR1 reads SGDLS; CDR2 reads YYNGEE. In DNA, the CDR3 is TGTGCCAGCAGCAAAAGGACAGGGTCTACCTATGGCTACACCTTC. Protein sequence: CASSKRTGSTYGYTF.

The chain joins TRBV28 to TRBJ2-7, with D unresolved. Germline V gene data show CDR1 as MDHEN and CDR2 as SYDVKM. The length of the CDR3 is 11 residues. V lost 6 bases and J lost 4, with 7 bases in between. The CDR3 reads CASRGGYEQYF. The CDR3 DNA sequence: TGTGCCAGCAGGGGTGGATACGAGCAGTACTTC.